This T cell receptor (beta chain) was sequenced in a study of blood T cell repertoires in COVID-19. Whole-study context: Material from acute and convalescent COVID-19 was sourced from the United States, Italy and Spain. PBMCs, B-cell-depleted T cells, or T cells were the source of the cDNA or gDNA that made up the material.

Patients of the Seattle cohort, enrolled during active infection, were followed longitudinally. The V and J ends lost 5 bases and 8 bases respectively, with 13 bases between them. The CDR3 loop spans 12 amino acids. As originally analysed: Amplification of reference gene primers was used by the study to estimate nucleated cell counts. TCRdb keeps only in-frame clones here, not all; method: immunoSEQ multiplex PCR. Clonal size and the V and J genes are those of that table, whereas D and trimming came from the DNA. This sample has 200,000 or so clones; around four fifths occur once, and the top ten carry roughly a tenth.

This sequence originates from a woman at least 80 years old with COVID-19, enrolled during active disease. Sequenced input: peripheral blood. The chain links TRBV12-3 or TRBV12-4 to TRBJ2-7, with no clear D. This chain's CDR3 is CASSTFSEKQYF. DNA of the CDR3: TGTGCCAGCAGTACATTCTCAGAAAAGCAGTACTTC.